This T cell receptor beta chain emerged from a study of CD8 T cells in Susac syndrome. The V end lost 1 base, the J end lost 2 bases, and 16 bases lay between the germline ends. This CDR3 comprises 17 residues. Germline assignment: CDR1 MNHEY and CDR2 SMNVEV (reference sequence). When the RNA was reverse transcribed, random hexamers were used with an input of about 0.5 to 1 ug. TCRdb used MiXCR to reprocess the immunoSEQ multiplex PCR reads, holding one entry per CDR3 protein. The data contain 250,000 to 300,000 distinct CDR3 sequences, roughly 85% of them singletons. Sequences were obtained from CD8+ T cells from PBMCs. The rearrangement links TRBV27 to TRBJ2-3; D is uncertain. The TCR originated in a human donor with multiple sclerosis. The CDR3 DNA follows: TGTGCCAGCAGTTTATTAGCTGGCGCGGAGATCACAGATACGCAGTATTTT. It encodes CASSLLAGAEITDTQYF.